A selection of T cell receptor beta chains follows, all from one sample in a study of cytomegalovirus exposure and HLA in healthy donors. The table came from immunoSEQ multiplex PCR; TCRdb's copy has only in-frame clones and leaves some out. The table includes about 100,000 clones, roughly 76% detected once. The sequencing sample was made of PBMCs. The receptors come from a man in his late teens or twenties in good health and CMV-seronegative. CDR3s include the opening cysteine and the closing phenylalanine or tryptophan. The D gene is left open where the match is weak. Clone size appears in some rows only: once, few, many, or a class for an expanded clone.

d_call	v_call	j_call	clone_size	cdr3_nt	cdr3_aa
.	TRBV7-2	TRBJ1-2	few	TGTGCCAGCAGCTTAGAGGTATTTACACATGTCCGGGATAACTATGGCTACACCTTC	CASSLEVFTHVRDNYGYTF
.	TRBV10-1	TRBJ2-2	.	TGCGCCAGCAGTGTAGGACACCACACCGGGGAGCTGTTTTTT	CASSVGHHTGELFF
.	TRBV7-3	TRBJ2-5	.	TGTGCCAGCAGCTTATCAGGGATCGAGACCCAGTACTTC	CASSLSGIETQYF
TRBD1	TRBV6-5	TRBJ2-6	.	TGTGCCAGCAGTTACGGGACAGGGCCCGGGGCCAACGTCCTGACTTTC	CASSYGTGPGANVLTF
TRBD1	TRBV7-9	TRBJ1-4	few	TGTGCCAGCAGCCAAGACAGGGCCGAAAAACTGTTTTTT	CASSQDRAEKLFF
TRBD2	TRBV11-3	TRBJ2-3	.	TGTGCCAGCAGTTTTGGGACTAGCGGGACTAGCACAGATACGCAGTATTTT	CASSFGTSGTSTDTQYF
TRBD2	TRBV19	TRBJ2-3	once	TGTGCCAGTAGGGCTAGCGGGGGGCGCCTCGCCGCAGATACGCAGTATTTT	CASRASGGRLAADTQYF
TRBD1	TRBV15	TRBJ1-4	.	TGTGCCACCAGCAGAGCCCAGGGACAGGGGGGAGAAAAACTGTTTTTT	CATSRAQGQGGEKLFF
.	TRBV7-9	TRBJ1-5	.	TGTGCCAGCAGCCAAGGCAGGGAAGGCAATCAGCCCCAGCATTTT	CASSQGREGNQPQHF
.	TRBV6-1	TRBJ2-4	.	TGTGCCAGCAGTGAGTTCAGGGTCGGAGGGAGAATAGCCAAAAACATTCAGTACTTC	CASSEFRVGGRIAKNIQYF
TRBD1	TRBV29-1	TRBJ1-5	.	TGCAGCGTTTCCGGGACAGGGAACGGGCCCCAGCATTTT	CSVSGTGNGPQHF
.	TRBV19	TRBJ1-2	.	TGTGCCAGTAGCTGGCGGGGAGACTATGGCTACCCCTTC	CASSWRGDYGYPF
.	TRBV29-1	TRBJ2-7	.	TGCAGCGGTACACACGGGAGCTACTACGAGCAGTACTTC	CSGTHGSYYEQYF
.	TRBV7-9	TRBJ1-1	.	TGTGCCAGCAGCGGGGGGGGAGGGGACACTGAAGCTTTCTTT	CASSGGGGDTEAFF
TRBD1	TRBV10-2	TRBJ2-2	.	TGCGCCAGTTACGGGACAGGCCGGTTTGGGACCGGGGAGCTGTTTTTT	CASYGTGRFGTGELFF
TRBD2	TRBV15	TRBJ2-5	.	TGTGCCACCAGCCAGCCAAGCGGGGGGGTGGAGACCCAGTACTTC	CATSQPSGGVETQYF
.	TRBV7-9	TRBJ2-7	.	TGTGCCAGCAGCTTAGACCTTAATGGTGCCCTCTACGAGCAGTACTTC	CASSLDLNGALYEQYF
TRBD2	TRBV7-6	TRBJ2-6	.	TGTGCCAGCAGCCTGCGGGGGGCCGGGGCCAACGTCCTGACTTTC	CASSLRGAGANVLTF
TRBD1	TRBV29-1	TRBJ1-4	.	TGCAGCGTTGCGGGACAGGGCGAAAAACTGTTTTTT	CSVAGQGEKLFF
.	TRBV7-8	TRBJ1-1	.	TGTGCCAGCAGCCTCGTCGCGGCCCCAGGAGGTGAAGCTTTCTTT	CASSLVAAPGGEAFF
TRBD1	TRBV5-6	TRBJ1-2	few	TGTGCCAGCAGCCGGGTAGGCGGACAGGGGGTGATTCCTAACTATGGCTACACCTTC	CASSRVGGQGVIPNYGYTF
TRBD1	TRBV15	TRBJ2-7	few	TGTGCCACCAGCGGAGGAACAGGGGGATCCTACGAGCAGTACTTC	CATSGGTGGSYEQYF
.	TRBV6-5	TRBJ1-2	.	TGTGCCAGCCTAGGTGGAATCGGTGGCTACACCTTC	CASLGGIGGYTF
.	TRBV2	TRBJ1-4	few	TGTGCCAGCAGTCCCGGTGTTGAAAAACTGTTTTTT	CASSPGVEKLFF
TRBD2	TRBV7-7	TRBJ2-1	.	TGTGCCAGCAGCCCCGGGACTAGCGGGTTCAATGAGCAGTTCTTC	CASSPGTSGFNEQFF
.	TRBV4-1	TRBJ1-5	few	TGCGCCAGCAGCCAAGAGCGGCCCGGAAATCAGCCCCAGCATTTT	CASSQERPGNQPQHF
TRBD1	TRBV6-6	TRBJ1-4	.	TGTGCCAGCAGTACGACAGGGACTAATGAAAAACTGTTTTTT	CASSTTGTNEKLFF
.	TRBV9	TRBJ2-5	.	TGTGCCAGCAGCGTACTTTCAGAAGAGACCCAGTACTTC	CASSVLSEETQYF
TRBD1	TRBV6-5	TRBJ2-1	.	TGTGCCAGCAGGCCTCAGGGGGAGAGCAATGAGCAGTTCTTC	CASRPQGESNEQFF
.	TRBV5-1	TRBJ2-6	.	TGCGCCAGCAGCTTGGGTGGGAGCTCTGGGGCCAACGTCCTGACTTTC	CASSLGGSSGANVLTF
TRBD1	TRBV4-1	TRBJ1-6	.	TGCGCCAGCAGAGGACAGGGGATATCACCCCTCCACTTT	CASRGQGISPLHF
.	TRBV19	TRBJ1-5	.	TGTGCCAGTAGTATAGCCGCGCCTGGGCTCAGCAATCAGCCCCAGCATTTT	CASSIAAPGLSNQPQHF
.	TRBV28	TRBJ1-5	once	TGTGCCAGCAGCTCTCCCCGGTGGCAGCCCCAGCATTTT	CASSSPRWQPQHF
.	TRBV2	TRBJ1-1	.	TGTGCCAGCAGGCGGGGGGGTGCCGAAGGAGCTTTCTTT	CASRRGGAEGAFF